This passage covers 19 T cell receptor beta chains from one sample sequenced in a study of blood T cell repertoires in COVID-19. Sequencing was performed with immunoSEQ multiplex PCR; in TCRdb, only in-frame clones are kept and a portion is missing. The table records approximately 250,000 clones, under 90% of them present only once. Source material: PBMCs or T cells enriched from blood (not recorded which). The receptors were gathered from a man aged 30-40 years with acute COVID-19.

The chain joins TRBV7-9 to TRBJ1-2; D gene unclear. With 5 bases removed from V and 4 bases from J, the gap between germline ends came to 11 bases. The CDR3 runs to 13 residues. CDR1 and CDR2 from the germline V gene are SEHNR and FQNEAQ (reference sequence). CDR3 nucleotide sequence: TGTGCCAGCAGCCTTGTTAGAGCCTATGGCTACACCTTC. Its protein is CASSLVRAYGYTF.

The V and J genes are TRBV2 and TRBJ1-6; weak D call: TRBD1 (6 bases). Germline V gene lookup returns CDR1 SNHLY and CDR2 FYNNEI. With 4 bases removed from V and 2 bases from J, the gap between germline ends came to 12 bases. CDR3 length: 16 amino acids. DNA for the CDR3: TGTGCCAGCAGTGTCGGGGGGCCCCCCTATAATTCACCCCTCCACTTT. The encoded protein is CASSVGGPPYNSPLHF.

The chain joins TRBV28 to TRBJ2-2; 9 bases are a match to TRBD1. Germline V lookup: CDR1 MDHEN, CDR2 SYDVKM. The CDR3 has 16 amino acids. Trimming removed 8 bases from V and 6 bases from J; junction bases left unmatched: 13. CDR3 sequence: CASEGTGFPTAGELFF. The CDR3 region has the DNA TGTGCCAGCGAGGGGACAGGGTTCCCAACCGCCGGGGAGCTGTTTTTT.

The rearrangement joins TRBV28 to TRBJ2-5; 7 positions agree with TRBD1. Germline V gene lookup returns CDR1 MDHEN and CDR2 SYDVKM. V gave up 5 bases and J gave up 7 bases; unmatched junction bases: 10. The CDR3 loop spans 14 amino acids. The CDR3 reads CASSRQGILGTQYF. Written as DNA, the CDR3 is TGTGCCAGCAGTCGACAGGGTATCTTGGGGACCCAGTACTTC.

This clone came up a few times. V and J are TRBV19 and TRBJ1-2; D not certain. Trimming stripped 2 bases from V and 8 bases from J, with 12 bases between. CDR3 length: 13 residues. CDR1 is LNHDA and CDR2 is SQIVND in the germline V gene (reference sequence). The DNA of the CDR3 is TGTGCCAGTAGTATAAGGAGGGTTGGAGGCTACACCTTC. Protein product: CASSIRRVGGYTF.

The chain couples TRBV6-5 to TRBJ1-5; perhaps TRBD1 as D (6 bases). CDR1 and CDR2 from the germline V gene are MNHEY and SVGAGI. The ends were cut back, 9 bases at V and 8 bases at J, with 14 bases in the middle. The CDR3 loop spans 12 amino acids. The CDR3 DNA is TGTGCCAGTAAAACAGGGCCCGAGCCCCAGCATTTT. Translating gives CASKTGPEPQHF.

The chain combines TRBV7-9 with TRBJ1-5, with TRBD1 matching 11 bases. Per the germline V gene, CDR1 is SEHNR and CDR2 is FQNEAQ (reference sequence). This CDR3 is 15 amino acids long. V lost 5 bases, J lost 6 bases, and 6 bases stayed unmatched. CDR3 coding DNA: TGTGCCAGCAGCCAAGGACAGGGGGCAGGTCAGCCCCAGCATTTT. It specifies CASSQGQGAGQPQHF.

This rearrangement joins TRBV6-5 to TRBJ2-7, with a tentative D call TRBD2 (5 bases). There are 14 residues in the CDR3. Deletions cut 7 bases from V and 3 bases from J, with 16 bases between. Germline V gene lookup returns CDR1 MNHEY and CDR2 SVGAGI. The CDR3 here is CASTQSGSLYEQYV. CDR3 DNA sequence: TGTGCCAGCACCCAATCGGGGTCGCTCTACGAGCAGTACGTC.

This clone was seen more than once but under ten times. A much larger clone lies a single base off, so this may be a read error. V is TRBV2 and J is TRBJ2-6; D not resolved. CDR3 length: 14 amino acids. In germline, CDR1 is SNHLY, CDR2 FYNNEI. Trimming took 4 bases from V and 0 from J, leaving 4 bases between them. The CDR3 DNA reads TGTGCCAGCAGTGGGAGCTCTGGGGCCAACGTCCTGACTTTC. Protein sequence: CASSGSSGANVLTF.

The genes are TRBV24-1 and TRBJ2-1; 10 bases are a match to TRBD2. Germline V lookup: CDR1 KGHDR, CDR2 SFDVKD. V gave up 7 bases and J gave up 9 bases; unmatched junction bases: 8. The CDR3 runs to 14 residues. The CDR3 DNA is TGTGCCACCAGACCCAGCGGGGGGGCCGGTGAGCAGTTCTTC. Its protein is CATRPSGGAGEQFF.

The V call is TRBV21-1, the J call TRBJ2-7; TRBD2, the D gene given by the table, was not confirmed from the DNA. TRBV21-1 represents a pseudogene. CDR3 length: 13 amino acids. The CDR3 protein is CASSPRETYEQYV. The CDR3 DNA follows: TGTGCCAGCAGCCCTAGAGAAACCTACGAGCAGTACGTC.

Here the CDR3 reads CASSFGGSYNSPLHF. The CDR3 DNA is TGTGCCAGCAGCTTCGGGGGCTCCTATAATTCACCCCTCCACTTT. This chain connects TRBV7-2 to TRBJ1-6; D is perhaps TRBD1 (5 bases). The CDR3 consists of 15 residues. V was cut by 3 bases and J by 0 bases, with 6 bases left in between. CDR1 and CDR2 from the germline V gene are SGHTA and FQGNSA.

The chain uses TRBV14 and TRBJ1-1, with TRBD1 matching over 7 bases. This CDR3 region has 14 residues. V was pared by 5 bases and J by 1 base, with 4 bases of the junction left unmatched. The V gene's germline CDR1 is SGHDN and CDR2 FVKESK. The CDR3 loop reads CASSADRRNTEAFF. The DNA for the CDR3 is TGTGCCAGCAGCGCGGACAGGAGGAACACTGAAGCTTTCTTT.

This clone was observed a handful of times. The chain is built from TRBV30 and TRBJ2-1, with D perhaps matching TRBD1 (5 bases). From germline, CDR1 is GTSNPN and CDR2 SVGIG (reference sequence). This CDR3 is 13 amino acids long. The CDR3 sequence: CASDRVELGQQFF. The CDR3 DNA reads as TGTGCTAGTGACAGAGTGGAGTTGGGGCAGCAGTTCTTC.

The chain uses TRBV4-2 and TRBJ1-1, with D uncertain. The CDR3 sequence is 15 residues long. Germline CDR1 is LGHNA and CDR2 is YNFKEQ. With 0 bases removed from V and 1 base from J, the gap between germline ends came to 9 bases. DNA for the CDR3: TGTGCCAGCAGCCAAGATGGGCGGGGGAACACTGAAGCTTTCTTT. This sequence encodes CASSQDGRGNTEAFF.

The chain has TRBV5-5 and TRBJ2-3, with D possibly matching TRBD1 (5 bases). Trimming shortened V by 0 bases and J by 5 bases, and 10 bases separated the two germline ends. Germline V gene data show CDR1 as SGHKS and CDR2 as YYEKEE (reference sequence). This CDR3 spans 14 amino acids. In nucleotides, the CDR3 is TGTGCCAGCAGCTTGGGGGGCCTGATAGATACGCAGTATTTT. Translation: CASSLGGLIDTQYF.

V is TRBV5-1 and J is TRBJ1-1, with TRBD1 as a possible D gene (6 bases). The germline V and J ends were trimmed by 4 bases and 5 bases, with 18 bases remaining between them. Germline-derived CDR1 and CDR2 are SGHRS and YFSETQ. The CDR3 spans 15 residues. CDR3 loop: CASSPTRQAETEAFF. CDR3 DNA: TGCGCCAGCAGCCCCACACGACAGGCCGAAACTGAAGCTTTCTTT.

This clone has more than one count but fewer than ten. J is TRBJ2-3 and V is TRBV9, with TRBD1 matching 10 bases. CDR3 length: 14 amino acids. V gave up 2 bases and J gave up 6 bases; unmatched junction bases: 3. Germline V gives CDR1 SGDLS, CDR2 YYNGEE. The CDR3 DNA follows: TGTGCCAGCAGCGTGGGGACAGGGGCGGATACGCAGTATTTT. Its translation: CASSVGTGADTQYF.

This clone was detected only a few times. The chain is built from TRBV4-1 and TRBJ2-2, with 7 bases that match TRBD1. Germline V gene lookup returns CDR1 MGHRA and CDR2 YSYEKL. J gave up 6 bases and V 3 bases, and 13 bases lay outside the gene matches. The CDR3 is made up of 17 amino acids. The DNA of the CDR3 is TGCGCCAGCAGCCAGTACCAGGGGGATGCCCTCGCCGGGGAGCTGTTTTTT. Its translation: CASSQYQGDALAGELFF.